The clone carrying this TCR beta chain was detected a few times. The target antigen is unknown. Germline V lookup: CDR1 SNHLY, CDR2 FYNNEI. V dropped 2 bases and J dropped 11 bases, with 12 bases sitting between them. This CDR3 is 12 amino acids long. CD4+ T cells from unexposed donors were obtained before the COVID-19 pandemic (2011-2018). After ten to eleven days of culture, CD4+ T cells were isolated. Cultures received half-medium IL-2 refreshes on days 3 and 7. The data were obtained in a study of CD4 T cells in relation to SARS-CoV-2 and coronaviruses. General study results and limits: Crossreactive clones expanded significantly less to SARS-CoV-2 than monoreactive clones.

TCRdb's copy holds only in-frame clones and misses some; the assay was immunoSEQ multiplex PCR. Among roughly 18,000 clones, almost 80% were seen once, and the ten largest hold about 20%. The gene calls are TRBV2 and TRBJ1-1; no clear D. The clonotype was recovered from a human donor in good health. The sequenced sample was CD4+ T cells from PBMCs, cultured in vitro. As DNA, the CDR3 is TGTGCCAGCAGTGAATTGTGGCCTCGGGCTTTCTTT. It specifies CASSELWPRAFF.